One and the same sample provided the 21 T cell receptor beta chains below, sequenced in a study of regulatory T cells in long-lasting Graves disease. CDR3-region Arm-PCR and iRepertoire HTBI primers produced the TCR beta libraries. TCRdb re-derived calls from the multiplex PCR reads in MiXCR, one entry per CDR3 protein. This sample yields around 250,000 distinct CDR3 sequences, of which roughly a fifth are seen a single time; approximately 15% belongs to the top ten. Time point here: newly diagnosed GD, antithyroid drugs for less than 3 months. The TCR library used RNA extracted from PBMCs. The sequencing here drew on peripheral blood mononuclear cells (PBMCs), taken at new diagnosis, from a patient treated with antithyroid drugs. The receptors were gathered from a female donor with Graves disease.

This clonotype was recorded a few times. The chain has TRBV19 and TRBJ2-3; tentatively, D is TRBD1 (5 bases). The CDR3 length is 13 residues. Germline CDR1 is LNHDA and CDR2 is SQIVND (reference sequence). The germline V and J ends were trimmed by 4 bases and 2 bases, with 7 bases remaining between them. This CDR3 reads CASSRQYTDTQYF. DNA of the CDR3: TGTGCCAGTAGTAGACAGTACACAGATACGCAGTATTTT. Complete variable domain (other parts from reference TRBV19 and TRBJ2-3): DGGITQSPKYLFRKEGQNVTLSCEQNLNHDAMYWYRQDPGQGLRLIYYSQIVNDFQKGDIAEGYSVSREKKESFPLTVTSAQKNPTAFYLCASSRQYTDTQYFGPGTRLTVL.

As for this clonotype: A read error is the likely source, as a far larger clone sits one nucleotide away. CDR3 loop: CASSSSQGIGNEQFF. The CDR3, as DNA: TGTGCCAGCTCATCGTCGCAGGGGATAGGCAATGAGCAGTTCTTC. V usage is TRBV25-1 and J usage is TRBJ2-1; a weak D match, TRBD1 (6 bases). This CDR3 is built from 15 residues. Trimming stripped 8 bases from V and 6 bases from J, with 20 bases between. Germline CDR1 reads MGHDK; CDR2 reads SYGVNS.

There are many counts of this clonotype. The chain uses TRBV7-6 and TRBJ2-5; 7 nucleotides line up with TRBD1. CDR1 is SGHVS and CDR2 is FNYEAQ in the germline V gene. J lost 2 bases, V lost 5 bases, and 5 bases had no gene match. There are 14 residues in the CDR3. CDR3 nucleotides: TGTGCCAGCAGCCCATCGGGACAGCAAGAGACCCAGTACTTC. Translated: CASSPSGQQETQYF.

This clonotype was counted between two and nine times. It is likely a read error: a sequence one base away is far more abundant. The genes are TRBV2 and TRBJ1-1; perhaps TRBD1 as D (5 bases). The germline CDR1 and CDR2 sequences are SNHLY and FYNNEI. CDR3 length: 15 residues. This CDR3 reads CASSVDLRGYTEASF. The CDR3 region has the DNA TGTGCCAGCAGCGTAGATCTAAGGGGTTACACTGAAGCTTCCTTT.

This clonotype has at least ten counts. The chain recombines TRBV20-1 with TRBJ2-3; 13 bases match TRBD2. This CDR3 has 17 residues. The trim removed 0 bases at V and 4 bases at J, leaving 7 bases unmatched. Germline loops: CDR1 DFQATT, CDR2 SNEGSKA (reference sequence). The chain's CDR3 is CSARDRTSGRFSDTQYF. DNA for the CDR3: TGCAGTGCTAGAGATAGGACTAGCGGGAGATTTTCAGATACGCAGTATTTT.

V gene TRBV20-1 combines with J gene TRBJ2-1; 11 bases match TRBD2. CDR3 size: 13 residues. Trimming cost V 5 bases and J 8 bases; bases outside gene matches: 5. Germline lookup yields CDR1 DFQATT and CDR2 SNEGSKA (reference sequence). The CDR3 region has the DNA TGCAGTGCTGAGACTAGCGGGGACGATGAGCAGTTCTTC. Its protein is CSAETSGDDEQFF.

With respect to this clonotype: A read error may be the cause here, since a much bigger clone is one base away. The rearrangement uses TRBV27 and TRBJ1-6; no clear D gene. Germline CDR1 is MNHEY and CDR2 is SMNVEV (reference sequence). The CDR3 has 14 residues. The CDR3 DNA is TGTGCCGGCAGTCACCGGGATGATGGTTCACCCCTCCACTTT. It specifies CAGSHRDDGSPLHF.

This clonotype is a singleton in its sample. The genes are TRBV10-3 and TRBJ2-7; 10 bases line up with TRBD1. Germline assignment: CDR1 ENHRY and CDR2 SYGVKD. The CDR3 is 13 residues long. V was pared by 2 bases and J by 6 bases, with 1 base of the junction left unmatched. CDR3 DNA: TGTGCCATCAGTGAGGACAGGGGGCGCGAGCAGTACTTC. Translating it yields CAISEDRGREQYF.

This clonotype was seen ten or more times. The junction differs from germline at one of its ends, possibly a read error. The chain recombines TRBV5-1 with TRBJ2-1; the match to TRBD2 covers 11 bases. Per the germline V gene, CDR1 is SGHRS and CDR2 is YFSETQ. The CDR3 has 17 residues. This CDR3 is CTSSLGYSGTSGNEQFF. In nucleotides, the CDR3 is TGCACCAGCAGCTTGGGTTATTCCGGGACTAGCGGCAATGAGCAGTTCTTC. The entire variable domain, with the rest obtained from reference TRBV5-1 and TRBJ2-1, is as follows: KAGVTQTPRYLIKTRGQQVTLSCSPISGHRSVSWYQQTPGQGLQFLFEYFSETQRNKGNFPGRFSGRQFSNSRSEMNVSTLELGDSALYLCTSSLGYSGTSGNEQFFGPGTRLTVL.

This clonotype was seen many times. This chain links TRBV19 with TRBJ2-7, with 9 bases identical to TRBD1. J lost 5 bases, V lost 7 bases, and 9 bases had no gene match. CDR1 LNHDA and CDR2 SQIVND come from the germline V gene (reference sequence). The CDR3 contains 14 residues. The chain's CDR3 is CASTAGTGSHEQYF. In DNA form, the CDR3 reads TGTGCCAGTACTGCCGGGACAGGGAGCCACGAGCAGTACTTC.

This clonotype has more than one count but fewer than ten. The CDR3 protein is CASSYTWTGGEEKLFF. The CDR3 DNA reads as TGTGCCAGCAGTTACACATGGACAGGGGGCGAGGAAAAACTGTTTTTT. The chain combines TRBV6-4 with TRBJ1-4, with 11 bases fitting TRBD1. This CDR3 contains 16 residues. Per germline, CDR1 MRHNA and CDR2 SNTAGT. With 5 bases clipped from V and 8 bases from J, the junction kept 10 bases outside the gene matches.

In the case of this clonotype: Being one base from a much bigger clone, this may be a read error. The genes are TRBV4-3 and TRBJ1-2, with 7 nucleotides matching TRBD1. The V segment lost 1 base and the J segment 6 bases; nucleotides outside the gene matches: 5. CDR1 and CDR2 from the germline V gene are LGHNA and YSLEER. The length of the CDR3 is 14 residues. CDR3 region: CASSQVIGGDGYTF. CDR3 DNA: TGCGCCAGCAGCCAAGTGATAGGGGGCGATGGCTACACCTTC.

This clonotype has at least ten counts. This chain connects TRBV25-1 to TRBJ2-7; D is tentatively TRBD1 or TRBD2 (5 bases each). V lost 8 bases, J lost 0 bases, and 20 bases lay in between. Germline-derived CDR1 and CDR2 are MGHDK and SYGVNS. The CDR3 sequence is 16 residues long. The CDR3 reads CASLRVGVGCSYEQYF. In DNA form, the CDR3 reads TGTGCCAGCCTGCGAGTGGGGGTGGGGTGCTCCTACGAGCAGTACTTC.

There are many counts of this clonotype. CDR3 DNA sequence: TGCAGTGCTAGGAGGGACAGGGGTGAAGAGACCCAGTACTTC. Translating gives CSARRDRGEETQYF. J is TRBJ2-5 and V is TRBV20-1; TRBD1 aligns across 10 bases. The junction had 4 bases not matched to a gene; V was cut back by 3 bases and J by 3 bases. Germline V gene lookup returns CDR1 DFQATT and CDR2 SNEGSKA (reference sequence). The CDR3 totals 14 residues.

This clonotype was observed many times. The V call is TRBV7-2, the J call TRBJ2-1; D not certain. The germline V and J ends were trimmed by 1 base and 0 bases, with 7 bases remaining between them. Germline CDR1 is SGHTA and CDR2 is FQGNSA. CDR3 length: 15 residues. Here the CDR3 DNA reads TGTGCCAGCAGCTTAGGGCAAATCTCCTACAATGAGCAGTTCTTC. This translates into CASSLGQISYNEQFF.

This clonotype was found many times. The chain combines TRBV12-3 or TRBV12-4 with TRBJ1-1; D is uncertain. With 7 bases removed from V and 0 bases from J, the gap between germline ends came to 15 bases. The CDR3 extends over 15 amino acids. CDR3: CASTPTGTMNTEAFF. The CDR3 nucleotides are TGTGCCAGCACTCCCACCGGAACCATGAACACTGAAGCTTTCTTT.

CDR3 residues: CASSEEEGLTEAFF. CDR3 DNA sequence: TGTGCCAGCAGCGAAGAAGAGGGGTTGACTGAAGCTTTCTTT. This chain uses TRBV11-3 with TRBJ1-1; a possible D gene is TRBD1 (5 bases). The germline CDR1 and CDR2 sequences are SGHNT and YENEEA. This CDR3 comprises 14 residues. V was shortened by 5 bases and J by 5 bases, with 15 bases between the two germline ends.

The chain couples TRBV3-1 to TRBJ2-2; D is uncertain. This CDR3 is built from 14 residues. V dropped 1 base and J dropped 6 bases, with 9 bases sitting between them. The V gene's germline CDR1 is LGHDT and CDR2 YNNKEL (reference sequence). The CDR3 is CASSQVAGPGELFF. The CDR3 nucleotides are TGTGCCAGCAGCCAAGTAGCAGGCCCCGGGGAGCTGTTTTTT.

In the case of this clonotype: A single base separates this from a much larger clone, so it may be a read error. J is TRBJ2-6 and V is TRBV6-2 or TRBV6-3; the D is unclear. The CDR3 is made up of 15 amino acids. Germline V CDR1 and CDR2: MNHEY, SVGEGT. Trimming took off 2 bases at V and 5 bases at J, with 10 bases between the two ends. The CDR3 DNA follows: TGTGCCAGCAGTTACGATCAGGCTAGGGCCAACGTCCTGACTTTC. Protein: CASSYDQARANVLTF.

The gene calls are TRBV5-5 and TRBJ2-1, with 7 positions matching TRBD2. The J segment lost 3 bases and the V segment lost 0 bases, leaving 6 bases of the junction unmatched. Germline lookup yields CDR1 SGHKS and CDR2 YYEKEE (reference sequence). This CDR3 region has 16 residues. CDR3 nucleotide sequence: TGTGCCAGCAGCTTGGAGCGCGGGAGCGGCTACAATGAGCAGTTCTTC. Translating gives CASSLERGSGYNEQFF.

This clonotype was counted ten times or more. V is TRBV20-1 and J is TRBJ1-6; the D gene is possibly TRBD1 (5 bases). Germline CDR1 is DFQATT and CDR2 is SNEGSKA (reference sequence). The ends were cut back, 2 bases at V and 2 bases at J, with 13 bases in the middle. This CDR3 comprises 16 residues. In nucleotides, the CDR3 is TGCAGTGCTAGATCTTGGACAAGGCCCTATAATTCACCCCTCCACTTT. Its translation: CSARSWTRPYNSPLHF.